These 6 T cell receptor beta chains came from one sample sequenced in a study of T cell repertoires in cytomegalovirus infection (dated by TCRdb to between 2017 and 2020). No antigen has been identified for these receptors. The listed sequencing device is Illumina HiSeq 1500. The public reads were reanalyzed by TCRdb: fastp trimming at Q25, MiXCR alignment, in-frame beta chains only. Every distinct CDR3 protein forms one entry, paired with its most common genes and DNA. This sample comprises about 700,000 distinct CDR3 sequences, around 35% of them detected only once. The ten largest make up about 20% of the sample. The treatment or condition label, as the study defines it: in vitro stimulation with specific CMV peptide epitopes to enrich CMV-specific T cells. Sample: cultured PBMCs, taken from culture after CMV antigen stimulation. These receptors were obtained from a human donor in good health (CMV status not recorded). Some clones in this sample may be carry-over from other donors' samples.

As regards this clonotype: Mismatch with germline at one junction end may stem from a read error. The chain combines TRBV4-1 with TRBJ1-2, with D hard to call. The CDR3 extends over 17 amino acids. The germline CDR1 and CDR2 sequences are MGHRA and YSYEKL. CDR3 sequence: CASSHKTFRDPLYVYTF. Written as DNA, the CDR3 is TGCGCCAGCAGCCATAAGACATTTCGCGACCCGCTCTATGTCTACACCTTC.

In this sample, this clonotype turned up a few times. The CDR3, as DNA: TGTGCCAGCACCCGAGCGGGAGGCACAGATACGCAGTATTTT. Amino acid sequence: CASTRAGGTDTQYF. The chain is built from TRBV12-3 or TRBV12-4 and TRBJ2-3, with TRBD2 matching 8 bases. The trim removed 7 bases at V and 1 base at J, leaving 4 bases unmatched. The CDR3 extends over 14 amino acids.

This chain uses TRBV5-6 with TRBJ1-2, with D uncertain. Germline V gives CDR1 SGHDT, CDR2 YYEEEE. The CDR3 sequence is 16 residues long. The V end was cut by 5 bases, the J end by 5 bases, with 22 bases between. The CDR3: CASRETHRPEGYGYTF. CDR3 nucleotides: TGTGCCAGCAGAGAAACGCACAGACCCGAGGGATATGGCTACACCTTC.

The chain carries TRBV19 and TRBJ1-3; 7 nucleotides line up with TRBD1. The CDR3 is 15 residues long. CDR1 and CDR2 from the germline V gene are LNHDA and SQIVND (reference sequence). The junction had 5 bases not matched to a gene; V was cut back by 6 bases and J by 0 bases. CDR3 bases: TGTGCCAGTAGGTTACAGGGGATCTCTGGAAACACCATATATTTT. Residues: CASRLQGISGNTIYF.

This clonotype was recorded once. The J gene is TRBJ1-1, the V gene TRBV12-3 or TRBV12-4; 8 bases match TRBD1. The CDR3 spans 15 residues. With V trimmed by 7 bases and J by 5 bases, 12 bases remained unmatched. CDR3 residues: CASILQGGLGTEAFF. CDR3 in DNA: TGTGCCAGCATCCTACAGGGGGGATTGGGTACTGAAGCTTTCTTT.

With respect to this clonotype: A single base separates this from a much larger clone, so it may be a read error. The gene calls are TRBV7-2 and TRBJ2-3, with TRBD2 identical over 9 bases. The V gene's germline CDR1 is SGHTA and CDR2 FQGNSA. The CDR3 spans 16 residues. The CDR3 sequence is CANSRGLARVRDTQYF. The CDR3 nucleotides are TGTGCCAACAGCCGAGGACTAGCGAGAGTACGAGATACGCAGTATTTT.